The present TCR beta chain was sequenced within a study of OX40 agonist ivuxolimab in advanced cancers. Study-wide background: Partial responses occurred in three patients (one hepatocellular carcinoma, two cutaneous melanoma).

Whole-study results and caveats: CD4+ and CD8+ blood T cells expanded clonally by week 6 at 0.1 to 3.0 mg/kg. In the expanded peripheral T cells, antigen specificity was never determined.

With respect to this clone: Its antigen is not identified.

Here immunoSEQ multiplex PCR was the method, and the copy in TCRdb shows in-frame clones only, minus some. Here the sample spans fewer than 30,000 clones, approximately 83% being singletons. Germline CDR1 is SGHVS and CDR2 is FNYEAQ. This CDR3 comprises 11 residues. V was clipped by 5 bases and J by 1 base, with 2 bases between them. The chain carries TRBV7-6 and TRBJ1-1; D is unclear. This receptor was taken from an adult with an advanced solid tumor such as melanoma, head and neck, liver or kidney cancer. The sequencing used CD4+ or CD8+ T cells sorted from blood, collected in a trial of the OX40 agonist ivuxolimab. CDR3 in amino acids: CASSRNTEAFF. In DNA form, the CDR3 reads TGTGCCAGCAGCCGGAACACTGAAGCTTTCTTT.